This TCR beta chain was sequenced for a study of blood T cells in healthy people across ages. CDR3 length: 15 amino acids. The germline V gene encodes CDR1 DFQATT and CDR2 SNEGSKA (reference sequence). The V and J ends lost 0 bases and 4 bases respectively, with 15 bases between them. The authors isolated at least 6.5 million PBMCs per sample. Primers used in a second PCR of about 6 to 11 cycles were a sample-barcoded 5' primer and a J-beta primer mix. Using its own MiXCR run on the 5' RACE reads, TCRdb lists one record per CDR3 protein. This sample yields fewer than 900,000 distinct CDR3 sequences, of which roughly 47% are seen a single time; 20% to 25% belongs to the top ten.

The chain is built from TRBV20-1 and TRBJ2-5; tentative D call: TRBD1 (5 bases). The origin of this receptor is a woman aged 55-70 years in good health. The specimen sequenced was blood. The DNA of the CDR3 is TGCAGTGCTAGAGAGAGACAGACAGTTTTAGAGACCCAGTACTTC. It is translated as CSARERQTVLETQYF.